This entry features one TCR beta chain sequence. Some clones are missing from TCRdb's copy, which holds only in-frame ones; the method was immunoSEQ multiplex PCR. The sample records under 100,000 clones, approximately 86% being singletons. This sample was taken from a study of technical replicates of blood from several donors. Sample: PBMCs. The source of this sequence is a human donor in good health. Some clones in this sample may be carry-over from other donors' samples.

CDR3 DNA: TGCGCCAGCAGCCAAGAAACGCGGGGCGCCTACGAGCAGTACTTC. This codes for CASSQETRGAYEQYF. The chain is built from TRBV4-1 and TRBJ2-7; tentative D call: TRBD2 (6 bases). CDR1 MGHRA and CDR2 YSYEKL come from the germline V gene. The CDR3 sequence is 15 residues long. The V end lost 0 bases, the J end lost 2 bases, and 11 bases lay between the germline ends.